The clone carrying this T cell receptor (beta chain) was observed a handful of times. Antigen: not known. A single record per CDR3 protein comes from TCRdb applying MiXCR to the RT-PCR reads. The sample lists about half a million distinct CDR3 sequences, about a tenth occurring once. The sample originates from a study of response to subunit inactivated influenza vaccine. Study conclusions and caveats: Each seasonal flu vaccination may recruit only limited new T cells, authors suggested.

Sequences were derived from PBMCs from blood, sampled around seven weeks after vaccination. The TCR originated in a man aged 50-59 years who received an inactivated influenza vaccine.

The CDR3 region is CASSLRWPRGGSSEAFF. The CDR3 nucleotides are TGTGCCAGCAGTTTACGCTGGCCCCGCGGGGGATCATCTGAAGCTTTCTTT. This chain joins TRBV6-2 or TRBV6-3 and TRBJ1-1, with D perhaps TRBD1 (5 bases). Trimming took 4 bases from V and 6 from J, leaving 24 bases between them. The germline V gene encodes CDR1 MNHEY and CDR2 SVGEGT. The CDR3 contains 17 residues.